This TCR beta chain appears in the sequencing data of a study of shared clonotypes between healthy human individuals. Study in general: Three CD4 naive, three CD4 memory, two CD8 naive and one CD8 memory plate were used per donor.

Repertoires were generated with immunoSEQ multiplex PCR, while TCRdb's copy carries only in-frame clones and drops some. The sample includes about 710,000 clones, roughly 72% of them seen just once. CDR1 and CDR2 (germline): LNHDA, SQIVND (reference sequence). V was pared by 4 bases and J by 8 bases, with 10 bases of the junction left unmatched. CDR3 length: 17 amino acids. This clone was seen only a few times. The sample comprised memory CD4+ T cells sorted from blood. Described subset: CD45RA-negative fraction. V and J are TRBV19 and TRBJ2-1, with 14 bases identical to TRBD2. The receptor was isolated from a woman in her 30s in good health. CDR3 in amino acids: CASSRGLAGVWGDEQFF. The CDR3 nucleotides read TGTGCCAGTAGTAGGGGACTAGCGGGGGTTTGGGGCGATGAGCAGTTCTTC.